This T cell receptor (beta chain) was documented in a study of T-cell reconstitution after alpha-beta-depleted transplantation in children. Study outcomes and limitations: Some patients showed high day-60 TCRbeta diversity, which derived from surviving recipient T cells and thymic progenitors. Newly produced T cells mostly accounted for T-cell counts and diversity one year post-transplant.

During its preparation, the TCRbeta library received unique molecular identifiers. TCRdb recomputed calls from the PCR reads with MiXCR, one row per CDR3 protein. Among about 980,000 distinct CDR3 sequences listed, about 29% were seen once. This clonotype was recorded a few times. Its antigen is currently unknown. The ends lost 2 bases at V and 0 bases at J; junction bases unmatched: 4. The CDR3 loop spans 16 amino acids. Germline lookup yields CDR1 ENHRY and CDR2 SYGVKD. The sample consisted of PBMCs, mostly from graft donor cells, taken 360 days after TCRalphabeta/CD19-depleted stem cell transplant. The chain combines TRBV10-3 with TRBJ2-1; TRBD2 matches 7 bases. The receptor comes from a boy younger than two who had a stem cell transplant for SCID, so the T cells may come from the graft donor. The CDR3 DNA reads TGTGCCATCAGTGAGCGGCTAGCGGACTCCTACAATGAGCAGTTCTTC. This sequence encodes CAISERLADSYNEQFF.